A selection of T cell receptor beta chains follows, all from one sample in a study of early T cells in non-severe SARS-CoV-2 infection. TCRdb re-called the 5' RACE reads with MiXCR, one entry per CDR3 protein. The table lists approximately 71,000 distinct CDR3 sequences, 11% of them singletons. The source material was whole blood. Receptors were obtained from an adult who was a healthcare worker with PCR-confirmed SARS-CoV-2 infection or an uninfected control (not recorded which). Each CDR3 is given with its conserved first and last residue. A D gene is named only where the DNA matches it firmly. The size entry is marked missing in some rows and otherwise reads once, few, many or a size class.

d_call	clone_size	j_call	v_call	cdr3_nt	cdr3_aa
NA	NA	TRBJ2-3	TRBV2	TGTGCCAGCAGGATGAGAGATACGCAGTATTTT	CASRMRDTQYF
NA	NA	TRBJ1-4	TRBV12-3/TRBV12-4	TGTGCCAGCAGTTTTTCCCTTGCAGCAGACTCAACTAATGAAAAACTGTTTTTT	CASSFSLAADSTNEKLFF
NA	NA	TRBJ2-2	TRBV6-6	TGTGCCAGCCGGGCGAACACCGGGGAGCTGTTTTTT	CASRANTGELFF
NA	NA	TRBJ1-1	TRBV29-1	TGCAGCGTGGGACGGATCACTGAAGCTTTCTTT	CSVGRITEAFF
TRBD2	many	TRBJ2-3	TRBV9	TGTGCCAGCAGCGCCCCCAGCGGGAGGGGTTTCACAGATACGCAGTATTTT	CASSAPSGRGFTDTQYF
TRBD1	many	TRBJ2-7	TRBV10-3	TGTGCCATCAGTGATGGACAGGGATCCTACGAGCAGTACTTC	CAISDGQGSYEQYF
NA	NA	TRBJ1-4	TRBV2	TGTGCCAGCAGTATACAGGACTTCGGTGAAAAACTGTTTTTT	CASSIQDFGEKLFF
TRBD2	few	TRBJ2-3	TRBV6-2/TRBV6-3	TGTGCCAGCAGTTTCGGGACTAGCTCAGATACGCAGTATTTT	CASSFGTSSDTQYF
NA	few	TRBJ1-4	TRBV7-2	TGTGCCAGCAGCGCCCAGGGGACAACTAATGAAAAACTGTTTTTT	CASSAQGTTNEKLFF
TRBD1	few	TRBJ1-2	TRBV7-9	TGTGCCAGCAGTGGAAAGGGGGCGTCGAACTATGGCTACACCTTC	CASSGKGASNYGYTF
TRBD1	NA	TRBJ1-1	TRBV7-2	TGTGCCAGCAGCCAACAGGGGGCTGGGAGTGAAGCTTTCTTT	CASSQQGAGSEAFF
NA	few	TRBJ2-4	TRBV25-1	TGTGCCAGCAGTGATCTTCTAGGTAGCCAAAACATTCAGTACTTC	CASSDLLGSQNIQYF
TRBD2	many	TRBJ2-1	TRBV7-6	TGTGCCAGCAGCTTCGGACTAGCGTACTACAATGAGCAGTTCTTC	CASSFGLAYYNEQFF
TRBD1	NA	TRBJ2-7	TRBV20-1	TGCAGTGCCGCGGACAGGGGATACGAGCAGTACTTC	CSAADRGYEQYF
NA	few	TRBJ2-5	TRBV6-1	TGTGCCAGCAATACAGGGAGCTACCAAGAGACCCAGTACTTC	CASNTGSYQETQYF
NA	few	TRBJ2-7	TRBV21-1	TGTGCCAGCAGCAAAGATAATCCCCTTTCCCCCTACGAGCAGTACTTC	CASSKDNPLSPYEQYF
NA	few	TRBJ1-3	TRBV5-5	TGTGCCAGCAGCCCCTTAGCTGGAAACACCATATATTTT	CASSPLAGNTIYF
NA	few	TRBJ2-3	TRBV12-3/TRBV12-4	TGTGCCAGCTTATGGGGGCTGCGCACAGATACGCAGTATTTT	CASLWGLRTDTQYF
TRBD1	few	TRBJ2-3	TRBV29-1	TGCAGCGTTTTGGGGACAGGGGTTGATACGCAGTATTTT	CSVLGTGVDTQYF
NA	NA	TRBJ2-3	TRBV3-1	TGTGCCAGCAGCCAAGTGACAGCAGCCACAGATACGCAGTATTTT	CASSQVTAATDTQYF
NA	NA	TRBJ2-2	TRBV3-2	TGTGCCAGCAGCCAGGGACTCCTGAACACCGGGGAGCTGTTTTTT	CASSQGLLNTGELFF
NA	many	TRBJ2-7	TRBV20-1	TGCAGTGCTCTTAGCTCCTACGAGCAGTACTTC	CSALSSYEQYF
NA	NA	TRBJ1-1	TRBV10-2	TGCGCCAGCAAGGCCGAAGAACAAAAAGCTTTCTTT	CASKAEEQKAFF
TRBD1	few	TRBJ1-1	TRBV18	TGTGCCAGCTCACCATCCCGGGACAGGGGTACTGAAGCTTTCTTT	CASSPSRDRGTEAFF
NA	many	TRBJ2-7	TRBV5-1	TGCGCCAGCAGCCCTGAACCTAGTTCGGGCGTCGGGCAGTACTTC	CASSPEPSSGVGQYF
TRBD2	many	TRBJ2-4	TRBV28	TGTGCCAGCAGTGGGGGGGAAGCCAAAAACATTCAGTACTTC	CASSGGEAKNIQYF
TRBD1	NA	TRBJ2-1	TRBV24-1	TGTGCCACCAGTGATCTCAGACAGGGGTGGCATGAGCAGTTCTTC	CATSDLRQGWHEQFF
NA	many	TRBJ2-2	TRBV10-1	TGCGCCAGTCAGGACATGAACACCGGGGAGCTGTTTTTT	CASQDMNTGELFF
NA	NA	TRBJ2-7	TRBV30	TGTGCCTGGAGTGTTGACGCCTCCTACGAGCAGTACTTC	CAWSVDASYEQYF
NA	many	TRBJ2-1	TRBV7-2	TGTGCCAGCAGCTTAGCAGCGGGTTCCTACAATGAGCAGTTCTTC	CASSLAAGSYNEQFF
NA	few	TRBJ2-3	TRBV7-2	TGTGCCAGCAGCCGCCAGAGCGGGAGCACAGATACGCAGTATTTT	CASSRQSGSTDTQYF
NA	NA	TRBJ2-3	TRBV7-3	TGTGCCAGCAGCGCACACCGGTACAGGAAATCGGATACGCAGTATTTT	CASSAHRYRKSDTQYF
NA	few	TRBJ2-7	TRBV28	TGTGCCAGCAGTGAGTCGACAGCGACGGGGTACGAGCAGTACTTC	CASSESTATGYEQYF